These T cell receptor beta chains were read from a single sample in a study of cytomegalovirus exposure and HLA in healthy donors. The protocol was immunoSEQ multiplex PCR, while the TCRdb copy is restricted to in-frame clones and leaves out a portion. Of some 130,000 clones detected, 75% to 80% appear once; the ten largest clones hold roughly 0.9%. The sample was PBMCs. The receptors were gathered from a woman aged 55-70 years in good health and CMV-seronegative. Both conserved end residues are part of each CDR3. A D gene is named only where the DNA matches it firmly. Size tells how often a clone was seen (once, few, many) or the class of an expanded clone, and some rows leave it out.

v_gene	d_gene	abundance	j_gene	CDR3aa	CDR3nt
TRBV21-1	NA	few	TRBJ1-4	CASSKPDRGRKRFAEKLFF	TGTGCCAGCAGCAAGCCGGACAGGGGGCGCAAAAGGTTTGCGGAAAAACTGTTTTTT
TRBV19	NA	NA	TRBJ1-2	CASSMGSHYGYTF	TGTGCCAGTAGTATGGGCAGCCACTATGGCTACACCTTC
TRBV6-1	TRBD2	NA	TRBJ2-1	CASSVSAGEVNEQFF	TGTGCCAGCAGTGTTAGCGCGGGAGAAGTAAATGAGCAGTTCTTC
TRBV27	NA	once	TRBJ2-7	CASSSQKDRTYEQYF	TGTGCCAGCAGTTCCCAGAAAGACAGAACCTACGAGCAGTACTTC
TRBV15	NA	NA	TRBJ2-7	CATSRAGGIPYEQYF	TGTGCCACCAGCAGAGCTGGGGGGATTCCTTACGAGCAGTACTTC
TRBV5-1	TRBD2	few	TRBJ2-2	CASSLVLAGGLNTGELFF	TGCGCCAGCAGCTTGGTTCTAGCGGGAGGATTGAACACCGGGGAGCTGTTTTTT
TRBV29-1	TRBD1	NA	TRBJ1-2	CSVRTGPLGYTF	TGCAGCGTCCGGACAGGGCCGCTGGGCTACACCTTC
TRBV7-6	NA	NA	TRBJ2-1	CASSGDRSRQFF	TGTGCCAGCAGTGGAGACAGGTCTCGCCAGTTCTTC
TRBV18	TRBD1	NA	TRBJ2-6	CASSPSGTGSGANVLTF	TGTGCCAGCTCACCTTCCGGGACAGGCTCTGGGGCCAACGTCCTGACTTTC
TRBV19	NA	NA	TRBJ1-2	CASSWAGMSYGYTF	TGTGCCAGTAGTTGGGCAGGGATGAGCTATGGCTACACCTTC
TRBV30	NA	NA	TRBJ1-5	CAWSASRDLLSNQPQHF	TGTGCCTGGAGTGCATCCCGGGACTTACTTAGCAATCAGCCCCAGCATTTT